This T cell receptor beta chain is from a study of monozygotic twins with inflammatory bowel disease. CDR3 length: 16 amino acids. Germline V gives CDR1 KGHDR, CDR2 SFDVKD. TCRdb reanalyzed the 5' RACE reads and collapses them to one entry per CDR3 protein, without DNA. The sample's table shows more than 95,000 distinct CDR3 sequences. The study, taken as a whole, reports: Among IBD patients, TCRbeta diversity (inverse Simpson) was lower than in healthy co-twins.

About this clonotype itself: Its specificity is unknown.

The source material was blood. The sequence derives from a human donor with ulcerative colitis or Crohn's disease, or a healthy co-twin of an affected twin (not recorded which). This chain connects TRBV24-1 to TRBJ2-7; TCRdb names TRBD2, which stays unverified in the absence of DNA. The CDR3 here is CATSDTVLAESYEQYF.